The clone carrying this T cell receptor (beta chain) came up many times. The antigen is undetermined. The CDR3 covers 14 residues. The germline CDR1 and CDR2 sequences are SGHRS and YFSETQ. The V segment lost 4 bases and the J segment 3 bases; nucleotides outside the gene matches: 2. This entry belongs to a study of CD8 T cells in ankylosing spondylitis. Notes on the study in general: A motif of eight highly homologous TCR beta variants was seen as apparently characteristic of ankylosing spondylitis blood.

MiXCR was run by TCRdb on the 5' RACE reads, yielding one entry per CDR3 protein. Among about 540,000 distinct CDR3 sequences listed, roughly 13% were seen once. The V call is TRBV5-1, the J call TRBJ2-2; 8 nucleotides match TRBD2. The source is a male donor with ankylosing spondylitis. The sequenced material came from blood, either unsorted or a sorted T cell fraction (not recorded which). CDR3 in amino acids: CASSMGLDTGELFF. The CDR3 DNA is TGCGCCAGCAGCATGGGACTAGACACCGGGGAGCTGTTTTTT.